This T cell receptor beta chain was recorded in a study of Ad26.COV2.S vaccination and SARS-CoV-2 variants. Study as a whole: Donor was in the COV1001 Ad26.COV2.S trial arm. Once, or twice with 56 days between doses, Ad26.COV2.S was given intramuscularly.

TCRdb's table, derived via immunoSEQ multiplex PCR, lists solely in-frame clones and lacks some. The sample has around 450,000 clones, roughly nine tenths seen once; the top ten hold over 2.5%. The treatment here: around 19 received Ad26.COV2.S at low or high dose, single or two shots; several received placebo; per-sample allocation not given. The samples date from day 63 after the first vaccine or placebo injection. Germline V gives CDR1 SEHNR, CDR2 FQNEAQ (reference sequence). This CDR3 has 14 residues. V lost 5 bases and J lost 4; bases outside the gene matches: 5. The source was peripheral blood, collected in a trial of Ad26.COV2.S vaccine versus placebo. This rearrangement joins TRBV7-9 to TRBJ2-1; 7 bases align to TRBD1. This clonotype was sampled from a person aged 18 to 65 who received the Ad26.COV2.S COVID-19 vaccine or a placebo. CDR3 amino acids: CASSPTGYYNEQFF. The CDR3 nucleotides read TGTGCCAGCAGCCCGACAGGGTATTACAATGAGCAGTTCTTC.